This TCR beta chain comes out of a study of OX40 agonist ivuxolimab in advanced cancers. The overall study: Prior anti-PD-1, anti-PD-L1 or anti-CTLA-4 therapy was allowed; around 43% had some. General study results and limits: Also present in some nonresponders was a low level of normalized T-cell clonal expansion.

Autoimmune disease history or systemic immunosuppression was exclusionary. Clones were sequenced by immunoSEQ multiplex PCR, and TCRdb holds only the in-frame ones, with some missing. The table lists 55,000 to 70,000 clones, around 86% of them singletons. This clone was recorded only once. Its antigen is currently unknown. This TCR was recovered from an adult with an advanced solid tumor such as melanoma, head and neck, liver or kidney cancer. The sample in question was CD4+ or CD8+ T cells sorted from blood, obtained in a trial of the OX40 agonist ivuxolimab.

CDR3 coding DNA: TGTGCCAGCAGTTCGCGCGGGTGGGGACTGAAAAACCGTGGGGCCAACGTCCTGACTTTC. It encodes CASSSRGWGLKNRGANVLTF. This rearrangement joins TRBV28 to TRBJ2-6, with a weak D call TRBD2 (6 bases). The CDR3 spans 20 residues. Trimming cost V 4 bases and J 3 bases, with 25 bases left between them. Germline assignment: CDR1 MDHEN and CDR2 SYDVKM.